This T cell receptor (beta chain) originates from a study of blood T cell repertoires in COVID-19 (dated by TCRdb to the early 2020s). Describing the broader study: Collaborator samples came from the United States, Italy and Spain and covered acute and convalescent phases of COVID-19. Nearly every sample came with metadata listing a de-identified subject ID, COVID-19 status, age in years and sex. The repertoires were made available in a free public database intended to serve as a resource for research on the immune response to SARS-CoV-2. Deeply sampled blood TCRbeta repertoires from subjects exposed to, actively infected with, or recovered from COVID-19 were included in the dataset. HLA class I and class II types, where available, came from metadata supplied by the sample provider rather than from assay-based typing. The prospective study material was composed of cDNA or gDNA derived from T cells, B-cell-depleted T cells, or PBMCs. The samples were drawn from two sources: the first 160 participants of the ongoing ImmuneRACE study, and 1,000 to 1,500 subjects contributed by 6 global collaborators. What the research found in general, with its limitations: Clinical and demographic metadata were provided uncurated, with the amount varying by source and participant.

V lost 8 bases and J lost 3 bases; the stretch between them is 13 bases long. The CDR3 starts with the cysteine, ends with the phenylalanine, and has 14 residues. The kept DNA is CDR3 alone, 42 bases in frame from the first base. For CDR1 and CDR2, the germline V gene (reference sequence) lists WNHNN and SYGVQD. TCRbeta CDR3 regions were amplified from genomic DNA using the immunoSEQ Assay, a bias-controlled multiplex PCR. Processing in the source paper ran as follows. The number of nucleated cells in each sample was estimated by amplification of reference gene primers within the assay. To quantify the absolute abundance of each unique TCRbeta CDR3 rearrangement, sequence reads were collapsed and filtered. For each sample, productive Simpson clonality was calculated by taking the square root of Simpson's diversity index across productive rearrangements. TCRdb carries this immuneACCESS record with in-frame sequences only. Its versions omit some clonotypes, under half of them owing to an unresolved V gene in the studies checked, with the rest unexplained. V and J calls and clone size are copied from that table; D and trimming were computed from the DNA. This sample has 65,000 to 70,000 clones in its table, and over 70% of those were observed once. The ten largest clones take up 4% to 5.5% of the sample.

Whole blood was collected in K2EDTA tubes by collaborating institutions according to the institutions' own protocols. Collaborator samples were shipped for TCRbeta analysis as frozen whole blood, isolated PBMCs, or DNA extracted from either sample type. With regard to this clone: There is no known antigen for this receptor. No base quality values were provided; no much bigger clone lies one nucleotide off.

The V and J genes are TRBV10-1 and TRBJ2-2, and TRBD2 may be the D gene, going by 5 matching bases. Input material: peripheral blood. The receptor comes from a man aged 50-60 years with active COVID-19. The CDR3 reads CASGGGWDTGELFF. The nucleotide sequence reads TGCGCCAGCGGTGGCGGGTGGGACACCGGGGAGCTGTTTTTT.